The rows below give T cell receptor beta chains drawn from one sample of a study of cytotoxic CD8 clonotypes in ibrutinib-treated CLL. Libraries were prepared by immunoSEQ multiplex PCR; TCRdb keeps only in-frame clonotypes and omits some of them. The table includes some 150,000 clones, 80% detected once. The material sequenced was PBMCs, taken after 36 months of ibrutinib treatment. The receptors derive from a human donor with chronic lymphocytic leukemia. CDR3s include the opening cysteine and the closing phenylalanine or tryptophan. A D gene is named only where the DNA matches it firmly. A row's size may be missing; if present it is once, few, many or a size class.

few	TRBV29-1	TRBJ2-7	NA	TGCAGCGTTGGCCACCGACAGGCCATCTCCTACGAGCAGTACTTC	CSVGHRQAISYEQYF
NA	TRBV10-3	TRBJ2-7	TRBD2	TGTGCCATCAGTGAGTTCCTAGCGGGGGGCCCTAGCTCCTACGAGCAGTACTTC	CAISEFLAGGPSSYEQYF
NA	TRBV30	TRBJ1-3	NA	TGTGCCTGGAGCCTCGGGGGCTCTGGAAACACCATATATTTT	CAWSLGGSGNTIYF
NA	TRBV5-4	TRBJ2-7	NA	TGTGCCAGCAGCTCCGGCGGGACGGTCCTTTACGAGCAGTACTTC	CASSSGGTVLYEQYF
NA	TRBV5-1	TRBJ2-2	NA	TGCGCCAGCAGTATGGGGGCACTAGCAAACACCGGGGAGCTGTTTTTT	CASSMGALANTGELFF
NA	TRBV6-5	TRBJ1-1	TRBD1	TGTGCCAGCAACCGACAGGGGGCAGGAGCTGAAGCTTTCTTT	CASNRQGAGAEAFF
NA	TRBV27	TRBJ2-1	NA	TGTGCCAGCAGCCTTCTACCGCAGCGAGGTATTTACAATGAGCAGTTCTTC	CASSLLPQRGIYNEQFF
NA	TRBV5-6	TRBJ2-7	NA	TGTGCCAGCAGCTGGTACTCGACGCAAACCTACGAGCAGTACTTC	CASSWYSTQTYEQYF
NA	TRBV6-5	TRBJ2-7	NA	TGTGCCAGCAGTTACTCCCACGAGCAGTACTTC	CASSYSHEQYF
NA	TRBV6-5	TRBJ1-2	NA	TGTGCCAGCAGGTCGGACAGTAACTATGGCTACACCTTC	CASRSDSNYGYTF
NA	TRBV10-2	TRBJ2-5	NA	TGCGCCAGCATATATAGGGAGACCCAGTACTTC	CASIYRETQYF
NA	TRBV6-6	TRBJ1-2	NA	TGTGCCAGCAGTAGGGAGAACTATGGCTACACCTTC	CASSRENYGYTF
NA	TRBV28	TRBJ1-5	TRBD1	TGTGCCAGCGAAAACAGGGGGGTTGGTCACCCCCAGCATTTT	CASENRGVGHPQHF
few	TRBV12-5	TRBJ2-2	TRBD2	TGTGCTAGTGGTAAAGGACTAGCGACGAACACCGGGGAGCTGTTTTTT	CASGKGLATNTGELFF
NA	TRBV5-1	TRBJ2-3	NA	TGCGCCAGCAGCTTGGACAACCCAGATACGCAGTATTTT	CASSLDNPDTQYF
NA	TRBV13	TRBJ1-4	TRBD1	TGTGCCAGCACCCCGGGACAGCAAAATGAAAAACTGTTTTTT	CASTPGQQNEKLFF
NA	TRBV13	TRBJ2-3	NA	TGTGCCAGCAGCCTGGGAAGGGATACGCAGTATTTT	CASSLGRDTQYF
NA	TRBV7-9	TRBJ2-6	NA	TGTGCCAGCAGCTTATGGACTGGGGCCAACGTCCTGACTTTC	CASSLWTGANVLTF
NA	TRBV7-8	TRBJ1-4	NA	TGTGCCAGCAGCTTACGCCCAGGGGAGTATGAAAAACTGTTTTTT	CASSLRPGEYEKLFF
NA	TRBV7-9	TRBJ2-1	NA	TGTGCCAGCAGCTTTGTTAGGGGTAAAGGGCGCAATGAGCAGTTCTTC	CASSFVRGKGRNEQFF